The 14 T cell receptor beta chains given below trace back to one sample, sequenced in a study of OX40 agonist ivuxolimab in advanced cancers. The data were produced by immunoSEQ multiplex PCR, yet TCRdb's version contains in-frame clones alone and is incomplete. Seen here are roughly 34,000 clones, approximately 80% observed once, and the top ten hold 10% to 11%. The sequencing here drew on CD4+ or CD8+ T cells sorted from blood, taken in a trial of the OX40 agonist ivuxolimab. These receptors all stem from an adult with an advanced solid tumor such as melanoma, head and neck, liver or kidney cancer.

This clone has a single count. This rearrangement joins TRBV7-8 to TRBJ1-1; D gene uncertain. The germline gives CDR1 SGHVS, CDR2 FQNEAQ. The length of the CDR3 is 13 residues. V was cut by 4 bases and J by 0 bases, with 6 bases left in between. CDR3 protein: CASSSLMNTEAFF. In nucleotides, the CDR3 is TGTGCCAGCAGCTCCCTTATGAACACTGAAGCTTTCTTT.

V usage is TRBV12-5 and J usage is TRBJ2-1; a weak D match, TRBD2 (5 bases). The CDR3 runs to 14 residues. Germline-derived CDR1 and CDR2 are LGHNT and FRNRAP. Trimming took 8 bases from V and 1 from J, leaving 12 bases between them. CDR3 DNA sequence: TGTGCTAGTAGCCGGACGGGGTCCTACAATGAGCAGTTCTTC. Protein sequence: CASSRTGSYNEQFF.

This chain uses TRBV6-5 with TRBJ1-2, with TRBD1 matching 8 bases. This CDR3 has 15 amino acids. The germline V gene encodes CDR1 MNHEY and CDR2 SVGAGI. Unmatched junction bases numbered 6, after V lost 4 bases and J lost 2 bases. The CDR3 DNA reads TGTGCCAGCAGTTCCCGACAGGGGAGGAACTATGGCTACACCTTC. Translated: CASSSRQGRNYGYTF.

This CDR3 reads CASSPQGQGGEAFF. The CDR3 DNA reads TGCGCCAGCAGCCCGCAGGGACAGGGTGGTGAAGCTTTCTTT. The V and J genes are TRBV5-1 and TRBJ1-1, with 9 bases identical to TRBD1. Looked up from germline, CDR1 is SGHRS and CDR2 is YFSETQ. The junction had 8 bases not matched to a gene; V was cut back by 4 bases and J by 7 bases. The CDR3 is made up of 14 amino acids.

J is TRBJ2-1 and V is TRBV18, with TRBD1 identical over 8 bases. J was trimmed by 3 bases and V by 2 bases; bases with no gene match: 3. The CDR3 has 15 amino acids. Germline V gene lookup returns CDR1 KGHSH and CDR2 LQKENI. CDR3: CASSPGQGNYNEQFF. The CDR3 DNA reads TGTGCCAGCTCACCAGGACAGGGAAACTACAATGAGCAGTTCTTC.

The chain couples TRBV6-5 to TRBJ1-1, with D perhaps TRBD1 (6 bases). The CDR3 is 14 amino acids. Trimming cost V 5 bases and J 2 bases, with 12 bases left between them. From germline, CDR1 is MNHEY and CDR2 SVGAGI. The CDR3, as DNA: TGTGCCAGCAGTCCCGGGACAATCAACACTGAAGCTTTCTTT. Protein sequence: CASSPGTINTEAFF.

The J gene is TRBJ2-7, the V gene TRBV6-1; tentatively, D is TRBD2 (5 bases). The germline CDR1 and CDR2 sequences are MNHNS and SASEGT. Trimming stripped 6 bases from V and 5 bases from J, with 14 bases between. This CDR3 is 13 amino acids long. This chain's CDR3 is CASSLKWRDEQYF. The CDR3, as DNA: TGTGCCAGCAGCCTCAAGTGGCGGGACGAGCAGTACTTC.

To note about this clone: The sample holds other DNA sequences that translate to the same CDR3. V gene TRBV7-9 combines with J gene TRBJ2-2; D not resolved. Trimming removed 1 base at V and 3 bases at J, with 6 bases between. The CDR3 consists of 14 residues. CDR1 and CDR2 from the germline V gene are SEHNR and FQNEAQ (reference sequence). CDR3 nucleotide sequence: TGTGCCAGCAGCTTAGACAGTTACACCGGGGAGCTGTTTTTT. Amino acid sequence: CASSLDSYTGELFF.

The chain has TRBV4-3 and TRBJ1-5; no definite D call. V dropped 1 base and J dropped 0 bases, with 10 bases sitting between them. Germline V gives CDR1 LGHNA, CDR2 YSLEER. The CDR3 is made up of 16 amino acids. Here the CDR3 DNA reads TGCGCCAGCAGCCAAGGCCCATACGATAGCAATCAGCCCCAGCATTTT. This codes for CASSQGPYDSNQPQHF.

This chain joins TRBV7-2 and TRBJ1-2; TRBD1 matches 7 bases. J lost 7 bases, V lost 6 bases, and 14 bases had no gene match. The CDR3 runs 15 residues. CDR1 is SGHTA and CDR2 is FQGNSA in the germline V gene. The CDR3 here is CASSHLGTERSGYTF. CDR3 sequence (DNA): TGTGCCAGCAGTCACCTAGGGACAGAGAGGAGTGGCTACACCTTC.

The chain joins TRBV9 to TRBJ2-5; D gene ambiguous. The CDR3 runs 12 residues. V was clipped by 5 bases and J by 4 bases, with 9 bases between them. Germline lookup yields CDR1 SGDLS and CDR2 YYNGEE. The CDR3 protein is CASSREGETQYF. The CDR3 bases are TGTGCCAGCAGTAGGGAAGGAGAGACCCAGTACTTC.

The chain uses TRBV10-3 and TRBJ2-1; weak D call: TRBD1 (5 bases). Trimming left V 10 bases short and J 8 bases short, with 18 bases between. There are 13 residues in the CDR3. Germline-derived CDR1 and CDR2 are ENHRY and SYGVKD. CDR3 nucleotides: TGTGCCACCCAGGGTTCGGAAACGTATGAGCAGTTCTTC. Translated, it gives CATQGSETYEQFF.

The J gene is TRBJ1-1, the V gene TRBV9; no clear D. The CDR3 covers 14 residues. Germline CDR1 is SGDLS and CDR2 is YYNGEE. V was cut by 2 bases and J by 3 bases, with 11 bases left in between. DNA of the CDR3: TGTGCCAGCAGCGTTTCGGCAGCCTACACTGAAGCTTTCTTT. It yields the protein CASSVSAAYTEAFF.

This clone was found a few times. In DNA form, the CDR3 reads TGTGCCAGCAGCTTTCCGGGACAGGGGGCTGGCACAGATACGCAGTATTTT. Encoded protein: CASSFPGQGAGTDTQYF. The rearrangement joins TRBV7-9 to TRBJ2-3; 12 bases fit TRBD1. Trimming cost V 3 bases and J 1 base; bases outside gene matches: 5. Germline assignment: CDR1 SEHNR and CDR2 FQNEAQ (reference sequence). The CDR3 is 17 amino acids.